A selection of T cell receptor beta chains follows, all from one sample in a study of T cell responses to AZD1222 COVID-19 vaccine. Produced via immunoSEQ multiplex PCR; TCRdb's table is partial and in-frame only. The sample gives about 120,000 clones, approximately 86% of which show up once; 2.4% is in the top ten. Here the sequenced sample was peripheral blood, taken on day 0 of AZD1222 vaccination. The receptors were sampled from an adult in good health. Both conserved end residues are part of each CDR3. The D gene is left open where the match is weak. The size field is filled for only some rows; it gives once, few, many or a size class.

>TRBV28|NA|TRBJ1-2|NA
CASSSPGPGSGGYTF
TGTGCCAGCAGTTCTCCGGGACCAGGAAGCGGGGGCTACACCTTC
>TRBV19|NA|TRBJ1-2|NA
CASSIGTNYGYTF
TGTGCCAGTAGTATAGGAACTAACTATGGCTACACCTTC
>TRBV9|NA|TRBJ2-3|NA
CASSRRGPGGTDTQYF
TGTGCCAGCAGCAGAAGAGGGCCAGGGGGCACAGATACGCAGTATTTT
>TRBV12-3/TRBV12-4|NA|TRBJ1-2|NA
CASSLTGPYYTF
TGTGCCAGCAGTCTCACGGGACCCTACTACACCTTC
>TRBV11-3|few|TRBJ2-7|TRBD2
CASSRGDYYEQYF
TGTGCCAGCAGTCGGGGGGACTACTACGAGCAGTACTTC
>TRBV3-1/TRBV3-2|NA|TRBJ2-7|TRBD2
CASSQGLAGGTYEQYF
TGTGCCAGCAGCCAAGGGCTAGCGGGGGGAACCTACGAGCAGTACTTC
>TRBV14|NA|TRBJ2-3|NA
CASSQGTRESTDTQYF
TGTGCCAGCAGCCAAGGGACAAGGGAGAGCACAGATACGCAGTATTTT
>TRBV7-2|NA|TRBJ2-6|TRBD2
CASSLVSGGSSGANVLTF
TGTGCCAGCAGCTTAGTTAGCGGGGGTAGCTCTGGGGCCAACGTCCTGACTTTC
>TRBV14|NA|TRBJ1-3|NA
CASSPTGMWNTIYF
TGTGCCAGCAGCCCGACGGGCATGTGGAACACCATATATTTT
>TRBV5-1|NA|TRBJ2-7|TRBD2
CASSLVGAATSGAPSYEQYF
TGCGCCAGCAGCTTGGTCGGAGCGGCGACTAGCGGGGCCCCTTCCTACGAGCAGTACTTC
>TRBV19|NA|TRBJ1-5|NA
CASSQTLSNQPQHF
TGTGCCAGTAGCCAGACACTTAGCAATCAGCCCCAGCATTTT
>TRBV25-1|once|TRBJ1-5|NA
CASSPGGNQPQHF
TGTGCCAGCAGTCCCGGGGGGAATCAGCCCCAGCATTTT
>TRBV28|NA|TRBJ2-2|NA
CASSPVGGGTGELFF
TGTGCCAGCAGCCCGGTAGGAGGGGGTACCGGGGAGCTGTTTTTT
>TRBV5-4|NA|TRBJ1-4|NA
CASSLHATNEKLFF
TGTGCCAGCAGCTTGCACGCAACTAATGAAAAACTGTTTTTT
>TRBV29-1|NA|TRBJ1-3|TRBD1
CSVQGAGNTIYF
TGCAGCGTACAGGGGGCAGGAAACACCATATATTTT
>TRBV4-2|NA|TRBJ2-1|TRBD2
CASSQVASGSNEQFF
TGTGCCAGCAGCCAAGTGGCTAGCGGGAGCAATGAGCAGTTCTTC
>TRBV3-1/TRBV3-2|NA|TRBJ2-3|TRBD2
CASSQGPSGTDTQYF
TGTGCCAGCAGCCAAGGGCCTAGCGGGACAGATACGCAGTATTTT
>TRBV12-3/TRBV12-4|NA|TRBJ1-5|NA
CASSLAGGEPQHF
TGTGCCAGCAGTTTGGCTGGGGGGGAGCCCCAGCATTTT
>TRBV12-3/TRBV12-4|NA|TRBJ1-5|NA
CASSFLWQPQHF
TGTGCCAGCAGTTTCTTGTGGCAGCCCCAGCATTTT
>TRBV4-2|once|TRBJ2-6|TRBD2
CASSSSGLAGNSGANVLTF
TGTGCCAGCAGCTCGTCCGGGCTAGCGGGAAACTCTGGGGCCAACGTCCTGACTTTC